Listed below are T cell receptor beta chains from one sample, sequenced in a study of blood T cell repertoires in COVID-19. Sequenced by immunoSEQ multiplex PCR; TCRdb stores in-frame clones only, minus some. The sample records 150,000 or so clones, around 84% being singletons. Source material: peripheral blood. The receptors were sampled from a man aged 50 to 59 with active or convalescent COVID-19. CDR3s include the opening cysteine and the closing phenylalanine or tryptophan.

TRBJ1-5 TRBV7-2 CASSSTGDQPQHF
TRBJ1-1 TRBV30 CAWSVVGRGIEAFF
TRBJ2-7 TRBV4-2 CASGKVGGSNSYEQYF
TRBJ1-5 TRBV7-2 CASSPRFTNQPQHF
TRBJ1-1 TRBV10-3 CAIKGRTGDTEAFF
TRBJ2-5 TRBV7-3 CASSLGLAGVGSFQETQYF
TRBJ2-7 TRBV29-1 CSVPSDREPYEQYF
TRBJ2-5 TRBV9 CASSVSRPGTGQETQYF
TRBJ1-4 TRBV4-3 CASSQDPPQGVNEKLFF
TRBJ1-1 TRBV2 CASSDRTGGNTEAFF
TRBJ1-3 TRBV4-1 CASSQEGGLYSGNTIYF
TRBJ2-5 TRBV4-3 CASSQDLPGLAGGPQYF
TRBJ2-5 TRBV6-6 CASTQGGRPETQYF
TRBJ1-2 TRBV19 CASTVPGTGFGYTF
TRBJ1-3 TRBV30 CAWRPGVRNTIYF
TRBJ2-5 TRBV5-1 CASSGQGQETQYF
TRBJ1-3 TRBV13 CASSPGQGKGSGNTIYF
TRBJ1-1 TRBV10-3 CAARQGLGDTEAFF
TRBJ2-2 TRBV7-3 CASSLVGLAGTGELFF